The 10 T cell receptor beta chains below were found in one sample sequenced in a study of blood T cell repertoires in COVID-19. Using immunoSEQ multiplex PCR, the repertoire was profiled, and TCRdb retains in-frame clones only, with some absent. The sample lists over 450,000 clones; 85% to 90% were seen once. Sequencing was performed on peripheral blood. The receptors derive from a woman in her forties or fifties with COVID-19, enrolled during active disease.

The chain links TRBV3-1 (or the pseudogene TRBV3-2) to TRBJ2-1; TRBD2 matches at 8 bases. Germline CDR1 is LGHDT and CDR2 is YNNKEL (reference sequence). Trimming removed 0 bases from V and 4 bases from J; junction bases left unmatched: 8. The CDR3 is 17 amino acids. The DNA for the CDR3 is TGTGCCAGCAGCCAAGATAGAACTAGCGGTCCTTACAATGAGCAGTTCTTC. Its translation: CASSQDRTSGPYNEQFF.

J is TRBJ2-3 and V is TRBV5-1; tentative D call: TRBD2 (6 bases). Germline loops: CDR1 SGHRS, CDR2 YFSETQ. V lost 0 bases and J 2 bases, leaving 19 bases between the germline ends. The CDR3 runs 18 residues. The CDR3 nucleotides are TGCGCCAGCAGCTTGGAGTATGTAGGAGGGTGGATCACAGATACGCAGTATTTT. As protein: CASSLEYVGGWITDTQYF.

V gene TRBV10-3 combines with J gene TRBJ1-5, with D possibly TRBD1 on 6 matching bases. The CDR3 has 13 amino acids. The V end lost 8 bases, the J end lost 7 bases, and 15 bases lay between the germline ends. Germline values: CDR1 ENHRY, CDR2 SYGVKD. CDR3 protein: CAISLEQGQPQHF. CDR3 nucleotides: TGTGCCATCTCCTTAGAACAGGGACAGCCCCAGCATTTT.

The CDR3: CATGQHYNEQFF. CDR3 nucleotide sequence: TGTGCTACCGGACAGCACTACAATGAGCAGTTCTTC. The rearrangement uses TRBV5-4 and TRBJ2-1; D is perhaps TRBD1 (6 bases). Germline CDR1 is SGHNT and CDR2 is YYREEE (reference sequence). The CDR3 loop spans 12 amino acids.

J is TRBJ2-2 and V is TRBV5-4; a weak D match, TRBD2 (6 bases). The CDR3 contains 16 residues. In germline, CDR1 is SGHNT, CDR2 YYREEE (reference sequence). Between the trimmed V and J ends, which lost 4 bases and 0 bases, there was a span of 13 bases. The CDR3 DNA reads TGTGCCAGCAGCCCCGGAGGGCGGACGAACACCGGGGAGCTGTTTTTT. Amino acid sequence: CASSPGGRTNTGELFF.

The J gene is TRBJ1-2, the V gene TRBV4-1; TRBD1 matches at 7 bases. V lost 1 base to trimming and J lost 4 bases; unmatched junction nucleotides: 6. The CDR3 extends over 15 amino acids. The germline V gene encodes CDR1 MGHRA and CDR2 YSYEKL. This CDR3 reads CASSQVGQLIYGYTF. The CDR3 DNA reads TGCGCCAGCAGCCAAGTGGGACAGTTAATCTATGGCTACACCTTC.

The chain links TRBV5-1 to TRBJ1-2, with a possible D match to TRBD1 (5 bases). The germline V gene has CDR1 SGHRS and CDR2 YFSETQ. V lost 3 bases to trimming and J lost 6 bases, with 12 bases between them. This CDR3 contains 13 residues. In DNA, the CDR3 is TGCGCCAGCAGCTCGACAGCGCCCCATGGCTACACCTTC. Protein sequence: CASSSTAPHGYTF.

V usage is TRBV11-2 and J usage is TRBJ2-7; 11 bases line up with TRBD1. The CDR3 is 14 amino acids. V lost 4 bases to trimming and J lost 4 bases; unmatched junction nucleotides: 3. Germline V gene data show CDR1 as SGHAT and CDR2 as FQNNGV. CDR3 sequence reads: CASSWDRGLYEQYF. In DNA form, the CDR3 reads TGTGCCAGCAGCTGGGACAGGGGGTTATACGAGCAGTACTTC.

V usage is TRBV4-1 and J usage is TRBJ2-4; 12 bases are shared with TRBD2. The CDR3 contains 14 residues. In germline, CDR1 is MGHRA, CDR2 YSYEKL. The V gene end was trimmed by 4 bases and the J gene end by 9 bases; junction bases not matched to a gene: 4. CDR3 sequence (DNA): TGCGCCAGCAGCCGTGCGACTAGCGGGGGCATTCAGTACTTC. This translates into CASSRATSGGIQYF.

The rearrangement joins TRBV5-1 to TRBJ2-3, with 10 bases fitting TRBD1. J was trimmed by 7 bases and V by 0 bases; bases with no gene match: 2. Looked up from germline, CDR1 is SGHRS and CDR2 is YFSETQ. The CDR3 has 14 amino acids. CDR3 loop: CASSLGQGANTQYF. The CDR3, as DNA: TGCGCCAGCAGCTTGGGACAGGGGGCAAATACGCAGTATTTT.